The sequence of this TCR beta chain was determined in a study of T cell changes during pregnancy in multiple sclerosis. Repertoires were generated with immunoSEQ multiplex PCR, while TCRdb's copy carries only in-frame clones and drops some. The repertoire holds approximately 99,000 clones, roughly 92% seen once, with almost 1% in the top ten. The clonotype was recovered from a female donor with multiple sclerosis, enrolled in a pregnancy study. Sequenced material: peripheral blood, taken after pregnancy.

The CDR3 loop reads CASSQGGRRSYEQYF. The CDR3 DNA sequence: TGTGCCAGCAGCCAGGGCGGCCGTAGGTCCTACGAGCAGTACTTC. The gene calls are TRBV6-1 and TRBJ2-7, with D perhaps TRBD1 (5 bases). Germline lookup yields CDR1 MNHNS and CDR2 SASEGT. The CDR3 runs to 15 residues. Trimming stripped 6 bases from V and 1 base from J, with 16 bases between.